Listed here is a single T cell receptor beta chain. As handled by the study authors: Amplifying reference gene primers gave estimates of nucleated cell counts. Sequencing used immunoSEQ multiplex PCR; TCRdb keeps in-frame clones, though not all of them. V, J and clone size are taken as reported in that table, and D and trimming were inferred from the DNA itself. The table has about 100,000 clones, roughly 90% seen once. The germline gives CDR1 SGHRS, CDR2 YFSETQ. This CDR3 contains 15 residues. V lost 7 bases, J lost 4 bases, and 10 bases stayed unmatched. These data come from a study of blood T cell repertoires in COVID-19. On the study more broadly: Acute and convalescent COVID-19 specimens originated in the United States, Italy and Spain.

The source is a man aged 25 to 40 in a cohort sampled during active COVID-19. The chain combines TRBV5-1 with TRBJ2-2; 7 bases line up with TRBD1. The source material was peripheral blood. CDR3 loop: CASGPRDSGTGELFF. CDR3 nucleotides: TGCGCCAGCGGCCCCCGGGACAGTGGCACCGGGGAGCTGTTTTTT. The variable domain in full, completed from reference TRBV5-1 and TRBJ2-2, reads KAGVTQTPRYLIKTRGQQVTLSCSPISGHRSVSWYQQTPGQGLQFLFEYFSETQRNKGNFPGRFSGRQFSNSRSEMNVSTLELGDSALYLCASGPRDSGTGELFFGEGSRLTVL.